Here is one TCR beta chain with its context. The sample belongs to a study of blood T cell repertoires in COVID-19. TCRdb's table, derived via immunoSEQ multiplex PCR, lists solely in-frame clones and lacks some. The table includes roughly 240,000 clones, roughly 83% detected once. This CDR3 comprises 15 residues. Unmatched junction bases numbered 8, after V lost 3 bases and J lost 8 bases. Per germline, CDR1 SGHAT and CDR2 FQNNGV. Patients at the Seattle site were enrolled during active infection and followed longitudinally. The clonotype originates from a woman of 80 years or more with COVID-19, enrolled during active disease. The material sequenced was peripheral blood. The chain has TRBV11-2 and TRBJ2-1; 9 positions match TRBD2. CDR3 protein: CASSFLSGTSHEQFF. The DNA for the CDR3 is TGTGCCAGCAGCTTTTTATCCGGGACTAGCCATGAGCAGTTCTTC.